The source of this TCR beta chain is a study of blood T cell repertoires in COVID-19. Germline V gene data show CDR1 as SGHRS and CDR2 as YFSETQ. The CDR3 consists of 16 residues. V was trimmed by 4 bases and J by 2 bases, leaving 16 bases between them. Per the study methods: Reference gene primer amplification yielded estimated nucleated cell counts. TCRdb's copy holds only in-frame clones and misses some; the assay was immunoSEQ multiplex PCR. That table is the source of V, J and clone size, and D and trimming were worked out from the DNA. Here the sample spans about 270,000 clones, around 92% being singletons. Adults between about 18 and 95 years of age took part from under 30 US areas.

This rearrangement joins TRBV5-1 to TRBJ1-3, with a possible D match to TRBD1 (5 bases). Sequencing was performed on PBMCs or T cells enriched from blood (not recorded which). The receptor comes from a woman aged 60-70 years who had recovered from COVID-19. As DNA, the CDR3 is TGCGCCAGCAGCCTCGGGCCGGCAGGGACTGGAAACACCATATATTTT. The encoded protein is CASSLGPAGTGNTIYF.